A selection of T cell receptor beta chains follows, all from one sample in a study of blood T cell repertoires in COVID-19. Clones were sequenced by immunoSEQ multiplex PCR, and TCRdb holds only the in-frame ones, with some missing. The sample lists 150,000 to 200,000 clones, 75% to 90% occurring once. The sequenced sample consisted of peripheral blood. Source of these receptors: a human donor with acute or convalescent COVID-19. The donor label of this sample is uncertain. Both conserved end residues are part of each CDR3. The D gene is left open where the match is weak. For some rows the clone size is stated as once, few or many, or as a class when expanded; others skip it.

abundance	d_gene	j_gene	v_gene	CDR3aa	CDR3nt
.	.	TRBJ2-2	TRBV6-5	CASRPGQVITGELFF	TGTGCCAGCAGACCCGGACAAGTGATCACCGGGGAGCTGTTTTTT
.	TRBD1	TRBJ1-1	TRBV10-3	CAISEFRQGAFF	TGTGCCATCAGTGAGTTTAGACAGGGGGCTTTCTTT
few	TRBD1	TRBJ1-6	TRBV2	CASIKGQPNSPLHF	TGTGCCAGCATCAAGGGACAGCCGAATTCACCCCTCCACTTT
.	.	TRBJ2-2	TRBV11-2	CASSPRGGANTGELFF	TGTGCCAGCAGCCCCCGTGGGGGGGCAAACACCGGGGAGCTGTTTTTT
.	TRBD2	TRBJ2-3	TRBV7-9	CASSSGRATDTQYF	TGTGCCAGCAGCTCCGGGAGGGCCACAGATACGCAGTATTTT
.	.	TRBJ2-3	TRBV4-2	CASSQGGGAGDTQYF	TGTGCCAGCAGCCAGGGTGGGGGGGCTGGAGATACGCAGTATTTT
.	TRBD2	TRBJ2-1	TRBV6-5	CASRPSGGPHNEQFF	TGTGCCAGCAGACCCAGCGGGGGGCCCCACAATGAGCAGTTCTTC
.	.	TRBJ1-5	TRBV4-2	CASSQGQGYQPQHF	TGTGCCAGCAGCCAAGGGCAGGGCTATCAGCCCCAGCATTTT
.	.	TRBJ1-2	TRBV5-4	CASSLGGGSPNYGYTF	TGTGCCAGCAGCCTAGGGGGGGGGAGTCCCAACTATGGCTACACCTTC
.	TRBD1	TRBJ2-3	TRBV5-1	CASSPRQGVLGDTQYF	TGCGCCAGCAGCCCTAGACAGGGGGTTTTGGGGGATACGCAGTATTTT
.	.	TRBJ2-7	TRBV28	CASRYRMEGEQYF	TGTGCCAGCAGATACAGGATGGAGGGCGAGCAGTACTTC
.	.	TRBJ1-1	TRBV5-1	CASSLGGENTEAFF	TGCGCCAGCAGCTTAGGAGGGGAGAACACTGAAGCTTTCTTT
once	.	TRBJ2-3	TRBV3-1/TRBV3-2	CASSQGYSGRTDTQYF	TGTGCCAGCAGCCAAGGCTATAGCGGTCGCACAGATACGCAGTATTTT
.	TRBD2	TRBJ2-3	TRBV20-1	CSASLGLANTQYF	TGCAGTGCTAGTTTGGGACTAGCGAATACGCAGTATTTT
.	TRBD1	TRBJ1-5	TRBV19	CASSGTGPMTPQHF	TGTGCCAGTAGTGGGACAGGTCCCATGACGCCCCAGCATTTT
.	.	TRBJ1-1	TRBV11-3	CASPDQRATEAFF	TGTGCCAGCCCCGATCAGCGGGCGACTGAAGCTTTCTTT
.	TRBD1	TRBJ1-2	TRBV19	CASSPQTGTGGYGYTF	TGTGCCAGTAGTCCTCAGACCGGGACAGGGGGCTATGGCTACACCTTC
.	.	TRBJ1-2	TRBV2	CASIRTFLSSGYTF	TGTGCCAGCATCAGGACATTTCTCTCCTCTGGCTACACCTTC
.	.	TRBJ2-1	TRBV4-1	CASSQGRGEQFF	TGCGCCAGCAGCCAAGGCCGGGGTGAGCAGTTCTTC
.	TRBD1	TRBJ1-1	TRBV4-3	CASSQVGQPNTEAFF	TGCGCCAGCAGCCAAGTGGGACAGCCTAACACTGAAGCTTTCTTT
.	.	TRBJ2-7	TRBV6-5	CASSYGGIGPDEQYF	TGTGCCAGCAGTTACGGGGGGATAGGTCCGGACGAGCAGTACTTC
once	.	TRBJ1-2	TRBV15	CATSRDGLGYTF	TGTGCCACCAGCAGAGACGGTCTGGGCTACACCTTC
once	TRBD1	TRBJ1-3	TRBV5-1	CASSLGDRVDTIYF	TGCGCCAGCAGCTTGGGGGACAGGGTTGACACCATATATTTT
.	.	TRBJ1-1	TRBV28	CASSLWGLSMNTEAFF	TGTGCCAGCAGTTTATGGGGCCTCTCCATGAACACTGAAGCTTTCTTT
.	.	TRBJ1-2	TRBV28	CASSSFTGLPNYGYTF	TGTGCCAGCAGTTCATTCACAGGGCTCCCTAACTATGGCTACACCTTC
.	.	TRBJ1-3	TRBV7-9	CASSFGGNTIYF	TGTGCCAGCAGCTTCGGGGGAAACACCATATATTTT
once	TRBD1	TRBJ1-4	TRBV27	CASSSAGTGREKLFF	TGTGCCAGCAGTTCCGCCGGGACAGGTCGCGAAAAACTGTTTTTT
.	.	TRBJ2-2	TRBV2	CASSYRDIYSGELFF	TGTGCCAGCAGTTACCGGGACATCTATTCGGGGGAGCTGTTTTTT
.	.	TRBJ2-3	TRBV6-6	CASSARVFTDTQYF	TGTGCCAGCAGTGCCAGGGTCTTCACAGATACGCAGTATTTT
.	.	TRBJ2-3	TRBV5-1	CASSLAGGLTDTQYF	TGCGCCAGCAGCTTGGCCGGAGGGCTAACAGATACGCAGTATTTT
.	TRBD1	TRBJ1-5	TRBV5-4	CASSLGGTGDQPQHF	TGTGCCAGCAGCTTGGGGGGGACAGGTGATCAGCCCCAGCATTTT
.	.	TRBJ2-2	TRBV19	CASSPNTGTNTGELFF	TGTGCCAGTAGCCCAAACACCGGGACTAACACCGGGGAGCTGTTTTTT
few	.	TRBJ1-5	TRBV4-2	CASSQEGGVGNQPQHF	TGTGCCAGCAGCCAAGAAGGGGGGGTAGGGAATCAGCCCCAGCATTTT
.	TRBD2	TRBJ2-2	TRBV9	CASSVAIAGTGELFF	TGTGCCAGCAGCGTAGCGATAGCGGGTACCGGGGAGCTGTTTTTT
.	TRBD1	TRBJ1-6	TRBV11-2	CASSFGQGRNSPLHF	TGTGCCAGCAGCTTTGGACAGGGGCGGAATTCACCCCTCCACTTT
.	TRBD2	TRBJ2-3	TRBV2	CASSSGRGGKDTQYF	TGTGCCAGCAGTTCAGGGCGGGGGGGCAAGGATACGCAGTATTTT
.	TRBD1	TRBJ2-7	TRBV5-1	CASSLGLTGTYEQYF	TGCGCCAGCAGCTTGGGTCTGACAGGGACCTACGAGCAGTACTTC
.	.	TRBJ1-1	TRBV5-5	CASSFRYLSGGTEAFF	TGTGCCAGCAGCTTTAGATATCTGTCGGGGGGCACTGAAGCTTTCTTT
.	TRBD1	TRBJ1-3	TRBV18	CASSPLDRGVEVGNTIYF	TGTGCCAGCTCACCCTTGGACAGGGGAGTTGAAGTTGGAAACACCATATATTTT
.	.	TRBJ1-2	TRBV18	CASSPPERGKGYTF	TGTGCCAGCTCACCTCCCGAGCGGGGAAAGGGCTACACCTTC
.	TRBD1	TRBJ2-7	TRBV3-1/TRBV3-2	CASSRSRMGTGRSEQYF	TGTGCCAGCAGCCGCTCCCGAATGGGGACAGGGAGATCCGAGCAGTACTTC
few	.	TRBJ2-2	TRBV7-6	CASSLGVVASGGELFF	TGTGCCAGCAGCTTAGGCGTCGTTGCTTCTGGCGGGGAGCTGTTTTTT